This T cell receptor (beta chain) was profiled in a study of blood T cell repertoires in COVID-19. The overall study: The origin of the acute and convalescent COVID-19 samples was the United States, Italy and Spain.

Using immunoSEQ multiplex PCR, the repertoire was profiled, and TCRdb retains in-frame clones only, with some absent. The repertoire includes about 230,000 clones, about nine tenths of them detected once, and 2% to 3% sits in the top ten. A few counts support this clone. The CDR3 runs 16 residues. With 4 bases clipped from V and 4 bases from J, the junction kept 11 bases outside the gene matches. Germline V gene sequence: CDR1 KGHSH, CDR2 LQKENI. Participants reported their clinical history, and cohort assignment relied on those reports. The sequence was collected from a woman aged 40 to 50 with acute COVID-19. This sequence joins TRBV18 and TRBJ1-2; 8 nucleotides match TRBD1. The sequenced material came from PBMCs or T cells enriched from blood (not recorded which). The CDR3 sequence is CASSLYTGGEIYGYTF. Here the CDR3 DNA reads TGTGCCAGCTCACTTTATACAGGGGGAGAAATCTATGGCTACACCTTC.